The T cell receptor (beta chain) under discussion was sequenced for a study of CD8+CD57+ T cells in acquired aplastic anemia. Turning to the study itself: Sorted CD4+ plus CD8+ cells gave DNA averaging roughly 2.9 ug. Findings and caveats of the study: There were some 30 CD8+ CDR3 sequences that occurred in both patients and controls.

Points on this clonotype: Its cognate antigen is unknown.

Sequenced patients had shown CD8+CD57+ cell expansion by flow cytometry. Therapy had not been given to patients before blood sampling. TCR beta VDJ and CDR3 profiles were obtained from a genomic DNA template. TCRdb re-analysed the reads in MiXCR, keeping a single row per CDR3 protein. This table has some 150,000 distinct CDR3 sequences, over 55% appearing once. The clonotype comes from a human donor with aplastic anemia. Sequencing was done on a sample of sorted CD4+, CD8+, or CD8+CD57+ T cells (not recorded which) from PBMCs.

The DNA of the CDR3 is TGCAGCGTTGAAGATGGGGGGGCGTATGGCTACACCTTC. Amino acid sequence: CSVEDGGAYGYTF. The chain uses TRBV29-1 and TRBJ1-2; a possible D gene is TRBD1 (6 bases). Germline V CDR1 and CDR2: SQVTM, ANQGSEA. Trimming stripped 0 bases from V and 5 bases from J, with 10 bases between. CDR3 length: 13 residues.